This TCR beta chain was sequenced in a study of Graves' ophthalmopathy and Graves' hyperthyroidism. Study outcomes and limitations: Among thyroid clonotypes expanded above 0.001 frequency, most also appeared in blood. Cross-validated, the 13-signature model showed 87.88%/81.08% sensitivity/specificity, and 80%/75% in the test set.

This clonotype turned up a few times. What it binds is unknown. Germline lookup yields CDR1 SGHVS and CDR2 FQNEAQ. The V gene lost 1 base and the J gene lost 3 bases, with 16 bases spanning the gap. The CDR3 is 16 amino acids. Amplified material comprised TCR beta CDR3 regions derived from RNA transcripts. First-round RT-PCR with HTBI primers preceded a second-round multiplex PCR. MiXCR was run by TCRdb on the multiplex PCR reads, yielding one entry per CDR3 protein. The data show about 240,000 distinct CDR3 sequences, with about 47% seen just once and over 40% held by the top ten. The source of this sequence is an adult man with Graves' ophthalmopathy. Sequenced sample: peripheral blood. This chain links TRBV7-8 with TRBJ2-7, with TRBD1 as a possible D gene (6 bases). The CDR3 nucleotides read TGTGCCAGCAGCTTAGGCTGGGACATCGGCCGCTACGAGCAGTACTTC. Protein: CASSLGWDIGRYEQYF.